The next 18 T cell receptor beta chains were all read from a single sample in a study of B cell selection in AIRE deficiency. Clones were read by immunoSEQ multiplex PCR, and TCRdb kept only the in-frame ones, dropping some. The sample holds over 20,000 clones, 95% to 98% seen once. CD4+CD127+ cells were sorted as the conventional CD4 T cells. The sample taken for sequencing was conventional CD4+ T cells sorted from PBMCs. These receptor sequences come from a human donor with AIRE deficiency.

V gene TRBV7-2 combines with J gene TRBJ2-7; 7 nucleotides agree with TRBD2. Germline V lookup: CDR1 SGHTA, CDR2 FQGNSA. The CDR3 extends over 14 amino acids. J lost 2 bases, V lost 4 bases, and 5 bases had no gene match. CDR3 nucleotide sequence: TGTGCCAGCAGCTCTAGCGGATACACCTACGAGCAGTACTTC. Amino acid sequence: CASSSSGYTYEQYF.

In DNA form, the CDR3 reads TGCGCCAGCAGCTTGGAAGGCGGACGGAGGAACACAGATACGCAGTATTTT. Translated, it gives CASSLEGGRRNTDTQYF. The chain employs TRBV5-1 and TRBJ2-3, with D possibly being TRBD2 (5 bases). The germline CDR1 and CDR2 sequences are SGHRS and YFSETQ. V was clipped by 0 bases and J by 2 bases, with 16 bases between them. The CDR3 has 17 amino acids.

The rearrangement links TRBV7-9 to TRBJ1-1, with D perhaps matching TRBD1 (5 bases). Germline V gene sequence: CDR1 SEHNR, CDR2 FQNEAQ (reference sequence). Trimming took 2 bases from V and 6 from J, leaving 10 bases between them. The CDR3 is made up of 13 amino acids. The CDR3: CASSLSGRAEAFF. Here the CDR3 DNA reads TGTGCCAGCAGCTTATCAGGGCGGGCTGAAGCTTTCTTT.

The chain has TRBV11-1 and TRBJ2-1, with D uncertain. Germline V gene lookup returns CDR1 SGHAT and CDR2 FQDESV (reference sequence). The length of the CDR3 is 12 residues. Trimming pared 6 bases from V and 14 bases from J, leaving 17 bases between. The chain's CDR3 is CASSPSAGSKFF. The CDR3 DNA reads TGTGCCAGCAGTCCCTCGGCTGGTTCCAAGTTCTTC.

The V call is TRBV11-3, the J call TRBJ2-7; 7 bases map to TRBD1. This CDR3 is built from 13 residues. After removal of 4 bases from V and 3 bases from J, the junction contained 3 bases not matched to a gene. The germline gives CDR1 SGHNT, CDR2 YENEEA. The CDR3 loop is CASSWDRDYEQYF. DNA for the CDR3: TGTGCCAGCAGCTGGGACAGAGACTACGAGCAGTACTTC.

CDR3 sequence: CASRLQLAPYEQYF. CDR3 DNA sequence: TGTGCCAGCAGGCTACAGTTGGCCCCCTACGAGCAGTACTTC. This sequence joins TRBV6-6 and TRBJ2-7; D uncertain. The V end was cut by 6 bases, the J end by 2 bases, with 14 bases between. Germline CDR1 is MNHNY and CDR2 is SVGAGI (reference sequence). The CDR3 has 14 residues.

V and J are TRBV4-1 and TRBJ1-4; D not resolved. There are 16 residues in the CDR3. Germline-derived CDR1 and CDR2 are MGHRA and YSYEKL. V lost 5 bases, J lost 5 bases, and 18 bases lay in between. CDR3: CASSSLVRGGNEKLFF. CDR3 sequence (DNA): TGCGCCAGCAGCTCATTGGTCCGGGGAGGCAATGAAAAACTGTTTTTT.

This chain links TRBV7-2 with TRBJ2-1; 10 bases match TRBD2. CDR1 is SGHTA and CDR2 is FQGNSA in the germline V gene. After removal of 2 bases from V and 7 bases from J, the junction contained 14 bases not matched to a gene. The CDR3 extends over 18 amino acids. The CDR3 DNA sequence: TGTGCCAGCAGCTTATCGAGCGGGAGGGCCCCGGGTGTGAATGAGCAGTTCTTC. This sequence encodes CASSLSSGRAPGVNEQFF.

CDR3 DNA sequence: TGCAGCGTTGGAAGGGTACTGAACACTGAAGCTTTCTTT. It translates to CSVGRVLNTEAFF. This chain connects TRBV29-1 to TRBJ1-1; D is unclear. CDR1 and CDR2 (germline): SQVTM, ANQGSEA. The V gene lost 4 bases and the J gene lost 0 bases, with 9 bases spanning the gap. CDR3 length: 13 residues.

J is TRBJ2-3 and V is TRBV5-1, with D possibly TRBD2 on 6 matching bases. CDR3 length equals 12 residues. With 6 bases removed from V and 5 bases from J, the gap between germline ends came to 10 bases. Germline CDR1 is SGHRS and CDR2 is YFSETQ. DNA for the CDR3: TGCGCCAGCAACGACGGGGGAGATACGCAGTATTTT. Translation gives CASNDGGDTQYF.

This clone was counted a few times. The J gene is TRBJ2-5, the V gene TRBV2; no reliable D call. The germline V gene encodes CDR1 SNHLY and CDR2 FYNNEI. There are 16 residues in the CDR3. Trimming removed 7 bases at V and 1 base at J, with 19 bases between. The CDR3 DNA follows: TGTGCCAGCAACCCATGGGGATCAGGAGCCCAAGAGACCCAGTACTTC. Residues: CASNPWGSGAQETQYF.

CDR3 nucleotides: TGTGCCAGCAGCCCCGGGACACTGGTTATGGGACAGCCCCAGCATTTT. Protein sequence: CASSPGTLVMGQPQHF. The chain carries TRBV28 and TRBJ1-5, with D possibly matching TRBD1 (6 bases). Germline CDR1 and CDR2: MDHEN and SYDVKM. Between the trimmed V and J ends, which lost 6 bases and 7 bases, there was a span of 22 bases. The CDR3 totals 16 residues.

This chain's CDR3 is CASSLARTRRTGELFF. The CDR3 DNA reads as TGTGCCAGCAGCTTAGCGCGCACTAGGAGGACCGGGGAGCTGTTTTTT. The chain employs TRBV7-2 and TRBJ2-2, with D possibly TRBD2 on 5 matching bases. Trimming removed 0 bases at V and 5 bases at J, with 13 bases between. Germline V gives CDR1 SGHTA, CDR2 FQGNSA. The CDR3 runs 16 residues. Supplemented by reference TRBV7-2 and TRBJ2-2, the full variable domain reads GAGVSQSPSNKVTEKGKDVELRCDPISGHTALYWYRQSLGQGLEFLIYFQGNSAPDKSGLPSDRFSAERTGGSVSTLTIQRTQQEDSAVYLCASSLARTRRTGELFFGEGSRLTVL.

The chain has TRBV7-8 and TRBJ2-3; 7 bases are shared with TRBD1. CDR3 length equals 15 residues. Germline loops: CDR1 SGHVS, CDR2 FQNEAQ. The J segment lost 4 bases and the V segment lost 5 bases, leaving 9 bases of the junction unmatched. CDR3 coding DNA: TGTGCCAGCAGCCTCCGCGCCCAGGGGGCAGATACGCAGTATTTT. This sequence encodes CASSLRAQGADTQYF.

This rearrangement joins TRBV27 to TRBJ1-2; D gene uncertain. Trimming removed 1 base at V and 8 bases at J, with 23 bases between. Germline V CDR1 and CDR2: MNHEY, SMNVEV (reference sequence). There are 17 residues in the CDR3. The CDR3 sequence: CASSLYPQLVGDLGYTF. The CDR3 DNA follows: TGTGCCAGCAGTTTATACCCCCAATTGGTGGGAGACCTCGGCTACACCTTC.

The CDR3 protein is CASSLGQGPYEQYF. The CDR3 DNA follows: TGCGCCAGCAGCTTGGGGCAGGGTCCCTACGAGCAGTACTTC. The chain has TRBV5-1 and TRBJ2-7, with D perhaps matching TRBD1 (5 bases). Trimming removed 0 bases from V and 2 bases from J, with 9 bases in between. Germline assignment: CDR1 SGHRS and CDR2 YFSETQ. The CDR3 contains 14 residues.

The chain uses TRBV11-2 and TRBJ2-2; TRBD1 might be the D (5 bases). Germline-derived CDR1 and CDR2 are SGHAT and FQNNGV. V was shortened by 8 bases and J by 1 base, with 11 bases between the two germline ends. The CDR3 totals 14 residues. CDR3 in DNA: TGTGCCAGCGTACTTGACAGGAACACCGGGGAGCTGTTTTTT. It codes for CASVLDRNTGELFF. The variable domain in full, with the rest retrieved from reference TRBV11-2 and TRBJ2-2, is EAGVAQSPRYKIIEKRQSVAFWCNPISGHATLYWYQQILGQGPKLLIQFQNNGVVDDSQLPKDRFSAERLKGVDSTLKIQPAKLEDSAVYLCASVLDRNTGELFFGEGSRLTVL.

This clone was recorded once. The chain combines TRBV7-8 with TRBJ1-6, with 7 bases fitting TRBD1. Trimming at V came to 3 bases and at J to 9 bases, leaving 14 bases not matched to a gene. Per the germline V gene, CDR1 is SGHVS and CDR2 is FQNEAQ. This CDR3 comprises 17 residues. The CDR3 loop reads CASSLTGLGAGGSPLHF. CDR3 coding DNA: TGTGCCAGCAGCTTGACAGGGTTAGGTGCTGGTGGTTCACCCCTCCACTTT.